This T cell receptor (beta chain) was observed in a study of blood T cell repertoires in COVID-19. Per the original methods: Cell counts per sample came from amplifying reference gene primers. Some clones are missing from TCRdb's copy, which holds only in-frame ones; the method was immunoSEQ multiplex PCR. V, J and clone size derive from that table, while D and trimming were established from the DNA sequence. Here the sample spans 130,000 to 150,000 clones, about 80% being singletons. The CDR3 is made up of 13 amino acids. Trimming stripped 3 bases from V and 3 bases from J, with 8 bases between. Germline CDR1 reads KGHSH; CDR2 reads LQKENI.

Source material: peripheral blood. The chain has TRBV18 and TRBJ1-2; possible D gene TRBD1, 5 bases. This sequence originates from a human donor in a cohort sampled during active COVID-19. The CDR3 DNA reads TGTGCCAGCTCACCCCAGGGTTACTATGGCTACACCTTC. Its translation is CASSPQGYYGYTF.